This T cell receptor beta chain came from a study of T-cell memory formation after mild COVID-19. Study results and caveats: The study found balanced CD4/CD8 in clones contracting day 15 to 85 and a CD4+ lean in later expanders.

Per the germline V gene, CDR1 is MNHNY and CDR2 is SVGAGI (reference sequence). The length of the CDR3 is 15 residues. Worth noting for this clonotype: Its antigen is not identified. The junction departs from the called germline gene at one end, perhaps through a read error.

Using its own MiXCR run on the 5' RACE reads, TCRdb lists one record per CDR3 protein. Altogether roughly 400,000 distinct CDR3 sequences are present, more than 15% being singletons, with the ten largest covering 20% to 25%. Sequencing was done on a sample of PBMCs or a T cell subset sorted from them (not recorded which). This TCR was recovered from a man aged 18 to 30 who had mild COVID-19 (a few samples of this study predate the infection). Cell type and time point are not known. V usage is TRBV6-6 and J usage is TRBJ1-4; no reliable D call. The CDR3 loop is CASRYFGRANEKLFF. CDR3 nucleotide sequence: TGTGCCAGCAGATACTTCGGTCGAGCTAATGAAAAACTGTTTTTT.